A selection of T cell receptor beta chains follows, all from one sample in a study of graft-versus-host responses after intestinal transplantation. These receptors' antigens are unknown. Assay used: immunoSEQ multiplex PCR; TCRdb lists only in-frame clones, some missing. The sample shows some 140,000 clones, over 90% of them seen only once. Sample: unstimulated CD4+ T cells sorted from spleen or lymph node cells, taken before intestinal transplant. These receptors originate from a human donor who received an intestinal transplant. Both conserved end residues are part of each CDR3. A D gene is named only where the DNA matches it firmly. Part of the rows lack a size; the others show once, few, many or a class for expanded clones.

V	J	D	size	DNA	CDR3
TRBV5-4	TRBJ2-4	NA	NA	TGTGCCAGCAGCTCACAGGGAACGGACATTCAGTACTTC	CASSSQGTDIQYF
TRBV28	TRBJ2-3	NA	NA	TGTGCCAGCAGTTTTAGGGGCGGGTTCACAGATACGCAGTATTTT	CASSFRGGFTDTQYF
TRBV10-3	TRBJ2-2	TRBD2	NA	TGTGCCATCAAAATAGCGGGAGCGAACACCGGGGAGCTGTTTTTT	CAIKIAGANTGELFF
TRBV29-1	TRBJ1-2	TRBD1	NA	TGCAGCGTTGAAGTTACAGGGGGTGGTCAGGGCTACACCTTC	CSVEVTGGGQGYTF
TRBV15	TRBJ2-2	NA	NA	TGTGCCACCAGCAGAGATCAGGGCTACACCGGGGAGCTGTTTTTT	CATSRDQGYTGELFF
TRBV19	TRBJ2-6	TRBD1	NA	TGTGCCAGTAGTATAGGGACAGGGGGCGTTTCTGGGGCCAACGTCCTGACTTTC	CASSIGTGGVSGANVLTF
TRBV5-1	TRBJ2-1	NA	NA	TGCGCCAGCAGCTTGTGGTTGGACCCAAGATACAATGAGCAGTTCTTC	CASSLWLDPRYNEQFF
TRBV6-1	TRBJ2-7	NA	NA	TGTGCCAGCAAAGAGGAGCCGGGACAAACATACGAGCAGTACTTC	CASKEEPGQTYEQYF
TRBV4-3	TRBJ2-7	NA	NA	TGCGCCAGCAGCCAAGATACGGGGAGACAGGCCTACGAGCAGTACTTC	CASSQDTGRQAYEQYF
TRBV5-1	TRBJ2-7	TRBD1	NA	TGCGCCAGCAGCCCAGGTCAGGGGGCTCTCCACGAGCAGTACTTC	CASSPGQGALHEQYF
TRBV30	TRBJ2-7	NA	NA	TGTGCCTGGAGTCCCTCCGGGGGCGTTTTTGAGCAGTACTTC	CAWSPSGGVFEQYF
TRBV27	TRBJ2-5	TRBD1	NA	TGTGCCAGCAGTCATGGGACAGGGTCGATGGAGACCCAGTACTTC	CASSHGTGSMETQYF
TRBV9	TRBJ2-5	TRBD2	NA	TGTGCCAGCAGCGTAGGGCTAGCGGGAGGGCAAGAGACCCAGTACTTC	CASSVGLAGGQETQYF
TRBV6-1	TRBJ2-5	TRBD1	NA	TGTGCCAGCATTCCGACAGGGCAAGAGACCCAGTACTTC	CASIPTGQETQYF
TRBV15	TRBJ2-7	TRBD1	NA	TGTGCCACCAGCAGCCCGGGACAGGGGGACGAGCAGTACTTC	CATSSPGQGDEQYF
TRBV6-5	TRBJ1-5	NA	NA	TGTGCCAGCAGTTCTACCGGACGGACGGAGAATCAGCCCCAGCATTTT	CASSSTGRTENQPQHF
TRBV30	TRBJ2-1	NA	NA	TGTGCCTGGAGCGCTGCGGGACTCATATCCTACAATGAGCAGTTCTTC	CAWSAAGLISYNEQFF
TRBV9	TRBJ1-2	TRBD1	NA	TGTGCCAGCAGCGTAGTTCGGACAGGGATCGGAGGTAACTATGGCTACACCTTC	CASSVVRTGIGGNYGYTF
TRBV29-1	TRBJ1-2	NA	NA	TGCAGCTTCCGACAGGCGAATAACTATGGCTACACCTTC	CSFRQANNYGYTF
TRBV29-1	TRBJ1-1	NA	once	TGCAGCGTTGGGGACCCAGCCCTGAACACTGAAGCTTTCTTT	CSVGDPALNTEAFF
TRBV2	TRBJ2-5	TRBD2	NA	TGTGCCAGCAGGGAGCGGGGGTACCAAGAGACCCAGTACTTC	CASRERGYQETQYF
TRBV4-3	TRBJ2-5	TRBD2	NA	TGCGCCAGCAGCCAAGATGTGGCGGGAGCTGAGATGGGGGAGACCCAGTACTTC	CASSQDVAGAEMGETQYF
TRBV6-1	TRBJ1-1	NA	NA	TGTGCCAGCAGTGATCAGCTTCAAGACACTGAAGCTTTCTTT	CASSDQLQDTEAFF
TRBV28	TRBJ2-3	TRBD2	NA	TGTGCCAGCAGTTTATCACGGGAGGGTAGGGATACGCAGTATTTT	CASSLSREGRDTQYF